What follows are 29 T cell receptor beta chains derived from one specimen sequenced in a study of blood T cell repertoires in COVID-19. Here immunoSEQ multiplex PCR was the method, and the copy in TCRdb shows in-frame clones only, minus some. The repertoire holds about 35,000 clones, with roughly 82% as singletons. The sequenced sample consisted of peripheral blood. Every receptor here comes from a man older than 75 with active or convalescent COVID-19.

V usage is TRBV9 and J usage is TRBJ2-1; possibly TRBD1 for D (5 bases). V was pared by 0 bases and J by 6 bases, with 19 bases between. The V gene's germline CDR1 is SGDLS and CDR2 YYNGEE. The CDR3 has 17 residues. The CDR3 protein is CASSVDPLGLNGNEQFF. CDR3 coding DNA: TGTGCCAGCAGCGTAGACCCCCTGGGGCTGAATGGCAATGAGCAGTTCTTC.

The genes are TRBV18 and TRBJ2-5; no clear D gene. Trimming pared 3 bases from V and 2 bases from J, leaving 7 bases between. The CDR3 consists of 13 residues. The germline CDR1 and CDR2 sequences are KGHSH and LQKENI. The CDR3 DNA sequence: TGTGCCAGCTCACCTACAGCACAAGAGACCCAGTACTTC. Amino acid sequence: CASSPTAQETQYF.

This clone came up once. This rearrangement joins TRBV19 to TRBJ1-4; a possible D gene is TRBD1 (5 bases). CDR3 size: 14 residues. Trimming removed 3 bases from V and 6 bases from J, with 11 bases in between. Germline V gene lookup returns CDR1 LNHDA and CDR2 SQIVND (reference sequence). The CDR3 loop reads CASSMRSRDEKLFF. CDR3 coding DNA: TGTGCCAGTAGTATGAGATCCAGGGATGAAAAACTGTTTTTT.

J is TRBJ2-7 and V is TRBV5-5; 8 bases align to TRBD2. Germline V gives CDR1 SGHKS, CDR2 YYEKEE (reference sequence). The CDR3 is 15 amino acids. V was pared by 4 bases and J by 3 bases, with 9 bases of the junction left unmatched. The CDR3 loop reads CASSLPRSGGYEQYF. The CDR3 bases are TGTGCCAGCAGCCTCCCGAGGAGCGGGGGCTACGAGCAGTACTTC.

The CDR3 reads CASSGRTGGTDTQYF. CDR3 DNA: TGTGCCAGCAGCGGCCGGACAGGAGGCACAGATACGCAGTATTTT. The V and J genes are TRBV11-3 and TRBJ2-3, with 7 positions matching TRBD1. The CDR3 is 15 amino acids. Germline values: CDR1 SGHNT, CDR2 YENEEA. V shed 5 bases and J 1 base; nucleotides not matched to a gene: 6.

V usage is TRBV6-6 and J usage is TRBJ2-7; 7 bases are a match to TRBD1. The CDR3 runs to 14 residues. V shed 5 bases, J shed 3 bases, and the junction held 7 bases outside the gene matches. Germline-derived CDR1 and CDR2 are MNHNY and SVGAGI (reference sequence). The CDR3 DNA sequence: TGTGCCAGCAGTCGATCCGGGACAGACTACGAGCAGTACTTC. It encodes CASSRSGTDYEQYF.

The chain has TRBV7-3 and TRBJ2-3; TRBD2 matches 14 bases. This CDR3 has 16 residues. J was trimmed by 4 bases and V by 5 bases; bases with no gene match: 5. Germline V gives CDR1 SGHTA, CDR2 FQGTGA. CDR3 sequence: CASSPGTSGSADTQYF. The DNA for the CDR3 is TGTGCCAGCAGCCCGGGGACTAGCGGGAGTGCAGATACGCAGTATTTT.

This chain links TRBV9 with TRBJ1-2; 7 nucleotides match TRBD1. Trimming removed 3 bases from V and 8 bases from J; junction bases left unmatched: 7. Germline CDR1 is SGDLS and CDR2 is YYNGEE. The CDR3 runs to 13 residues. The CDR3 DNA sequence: TGTGCCAGCAGCGCACAGGACAGGCGCGGCTACACCTTC. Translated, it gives CASSAQDRRGYTF.

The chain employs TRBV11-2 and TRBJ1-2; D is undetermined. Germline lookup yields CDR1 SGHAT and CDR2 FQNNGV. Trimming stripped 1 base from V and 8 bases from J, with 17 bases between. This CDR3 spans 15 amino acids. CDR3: CASSLVPVNYGGYTF. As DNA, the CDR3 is TGTGCCAGCAGCTTAGTCCCGGTTAACTATGGCGGCTACACCTTC.

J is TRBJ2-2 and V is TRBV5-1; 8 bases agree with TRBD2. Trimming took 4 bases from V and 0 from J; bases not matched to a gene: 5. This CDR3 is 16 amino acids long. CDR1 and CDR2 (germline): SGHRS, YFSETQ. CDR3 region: CASSPGTSPNTGELFF. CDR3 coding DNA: TGCGCCAGCAGCCCCGGGACTAGTCCGAACACCGGGGAGCTGTTTTTT. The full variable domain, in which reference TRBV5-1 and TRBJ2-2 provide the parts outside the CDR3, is KAGVTQTPRYLIKTRGQQVTLSCSPISGHRSVSWYQQTPGQGLQFLFEYFSETQRNKGNFPGRFSGRQFSNSRSEMNVSTLELGDSALYLCASSPGTSPNTGELFFGEGSRLTVL.

CDR3 residues: CASTTSGSTDTQYF. In DNA form, the CDR3 reads TGTGCCAGCACCACTAGCGGCAGCACAGATACGCAGTATTTT. The V gene is TRBV28, the J gene TRBJ2-3; 8 bases fit TRBD2. Unmatched junction bases numbered 3, after V lost 7 bases and J lost 0 bases. Per germline, CDR1 MDHEN and CDR2 SYDVKM. The CDR3 extends over 14 amino acids.

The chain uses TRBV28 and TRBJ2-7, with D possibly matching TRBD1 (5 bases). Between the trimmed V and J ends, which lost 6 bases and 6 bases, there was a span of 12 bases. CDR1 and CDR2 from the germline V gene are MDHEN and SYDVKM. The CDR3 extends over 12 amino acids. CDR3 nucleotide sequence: TGTGCCAGCAGCTTGACAGTTCTCGAGCAGTACTTC. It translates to CASSLTVLEQYF.

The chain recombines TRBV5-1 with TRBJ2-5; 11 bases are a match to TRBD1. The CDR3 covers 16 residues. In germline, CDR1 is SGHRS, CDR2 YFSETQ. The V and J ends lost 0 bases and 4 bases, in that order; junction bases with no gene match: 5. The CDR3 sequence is CASSLGWTGGLETQYF. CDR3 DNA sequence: TGCGCCAGCAGCTTGGGATGGACAGGGGGCTTAGAGACCCAGTACTTC.

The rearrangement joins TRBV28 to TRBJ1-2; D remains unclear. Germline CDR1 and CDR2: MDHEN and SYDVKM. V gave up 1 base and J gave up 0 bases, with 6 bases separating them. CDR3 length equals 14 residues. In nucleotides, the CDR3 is TGTGCCAGCAGTTTATTCGGGGCTAACTATGGCTACACCTTC. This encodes CASSLFGANYGYTF.

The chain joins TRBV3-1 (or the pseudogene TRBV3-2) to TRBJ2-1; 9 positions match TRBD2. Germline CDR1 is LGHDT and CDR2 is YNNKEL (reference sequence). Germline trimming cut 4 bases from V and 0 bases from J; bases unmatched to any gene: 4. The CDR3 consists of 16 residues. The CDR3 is CASSLLAGSSYNEQFF. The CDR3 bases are TGTGCCAGCAGCCTACTAGCGGGTTCCTCCTACAATGAGCAGTTCTTC.

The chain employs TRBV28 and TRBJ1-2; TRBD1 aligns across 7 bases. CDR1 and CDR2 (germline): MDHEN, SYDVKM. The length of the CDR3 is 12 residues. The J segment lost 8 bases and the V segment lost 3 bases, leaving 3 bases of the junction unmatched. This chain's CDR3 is CASSLDRRGYTF. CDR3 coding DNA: TGTGCCAGCAGTTTGGACAGGCGGGGCTACACCTTC.

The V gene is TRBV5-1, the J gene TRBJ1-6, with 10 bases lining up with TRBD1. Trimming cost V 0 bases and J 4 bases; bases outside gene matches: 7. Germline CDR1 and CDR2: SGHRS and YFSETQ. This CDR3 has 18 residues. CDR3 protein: CASSLGGRTGGYNSPLHF. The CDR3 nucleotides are TGCGCCAGCAGCTTGGGGGGCCGGACAGGGGGTTATAATTCACCCCTCCACTTT.

CDR3 sequence reads: CASSWQGEIQPQHF. The DNA for the CDR3 is TGTGCCAGCAGTTGGCAGGGGGAAATTCAGCCCCAGCATTTT. The chain is built from TRBV2 and TRBJ1-5; 7 bases are a match to TRBD1. CDR1 and CDR2 (germline): SNHLY, FYNNEI. This CDR3 is 14 amino acids long. Germline trimming cut 5 bases from V and 6 bases from J; bases unmatched to any gene: 7.

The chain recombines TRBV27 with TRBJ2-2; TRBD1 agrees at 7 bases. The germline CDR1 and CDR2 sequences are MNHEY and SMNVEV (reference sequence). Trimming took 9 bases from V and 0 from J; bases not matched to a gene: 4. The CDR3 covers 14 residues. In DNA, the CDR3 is TGTGCCAGTTTGGGACAGCCGAACACCGGGGAGCTGTTTTTT. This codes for CASLGQPNTGELFF.

CDR3 protein: CASTGTSAYNEQFF. In DNA form, the CDR3 reads TGTGCCAGCACTGGGACTAGCGCCTACAATGAGCAGTTCTTC. The chain uses TRBV25-1 and TRBJ2-1; 10 bases are shared with TRBD2. CDR1 is MGHDK and CDR2 is SYGVNS in the germline V gene. V gave up 7 bases and J gave up 2 bases; unmatched junction bases: 2. CDR3 length: 14 residues.

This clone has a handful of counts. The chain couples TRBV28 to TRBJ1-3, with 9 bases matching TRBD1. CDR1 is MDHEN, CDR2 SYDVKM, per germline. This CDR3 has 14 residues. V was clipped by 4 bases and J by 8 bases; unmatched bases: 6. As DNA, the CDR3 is TGTGCCAGCAGTTCCGGACAGGGGACGGACACCATATATTTT. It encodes CASSSGQGTDTIYF.

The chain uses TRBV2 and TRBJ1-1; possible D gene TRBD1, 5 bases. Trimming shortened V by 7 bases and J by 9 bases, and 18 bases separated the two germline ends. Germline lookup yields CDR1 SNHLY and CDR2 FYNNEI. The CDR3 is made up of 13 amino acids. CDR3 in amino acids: CASNLGLTDQAFF. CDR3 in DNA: TGTGCCAGCAACCTTGGCTTGACAGACCAAGCTTTCTTT.

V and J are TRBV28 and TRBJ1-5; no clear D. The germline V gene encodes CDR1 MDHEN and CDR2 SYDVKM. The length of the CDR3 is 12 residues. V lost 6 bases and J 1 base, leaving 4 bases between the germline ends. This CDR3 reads CASRASNQPQHF. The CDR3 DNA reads TGTGCCAGCAGGGCCAGCAATCAGCCCCAGCATTTT.

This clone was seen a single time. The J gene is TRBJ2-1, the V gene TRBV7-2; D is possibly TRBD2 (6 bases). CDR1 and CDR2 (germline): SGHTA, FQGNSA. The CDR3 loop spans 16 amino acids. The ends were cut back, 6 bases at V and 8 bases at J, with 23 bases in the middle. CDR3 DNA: TGTGCCAGCAGACCCCTCCGGGGGTATAAAGCCGATGAGCAGTTCTTC. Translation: CASRPLRGYKADEQFF.

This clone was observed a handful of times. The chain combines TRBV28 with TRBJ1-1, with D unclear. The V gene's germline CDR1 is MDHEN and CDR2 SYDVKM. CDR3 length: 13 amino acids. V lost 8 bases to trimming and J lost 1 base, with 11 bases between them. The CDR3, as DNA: TGTGCCAGCTCGAGTGGGCAGAACACTGAAGCTTTCTTT. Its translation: CASSSGQNTEAFF.

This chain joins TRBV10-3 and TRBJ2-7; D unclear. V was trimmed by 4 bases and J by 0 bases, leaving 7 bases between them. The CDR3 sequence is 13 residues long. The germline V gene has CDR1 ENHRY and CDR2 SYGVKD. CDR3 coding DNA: TGTGCCATCAGTGTAATTAGCTCCTACGAGCAGTACTTC. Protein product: CAISVISSYEQYF.

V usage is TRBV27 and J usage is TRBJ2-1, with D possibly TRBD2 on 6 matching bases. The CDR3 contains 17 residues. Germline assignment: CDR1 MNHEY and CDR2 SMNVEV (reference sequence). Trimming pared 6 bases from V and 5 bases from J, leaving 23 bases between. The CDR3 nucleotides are TGTGCCAGCAGGAGGTGGGAAGGTAGGGGAGGTGACAATGAGCAGTTCTTC. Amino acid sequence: CASRRWEGRGGDNEQFF.

Here the CDR3 DNA reads TGCAGTGCTAGTGGACTCTTCTACGAGCAGTACTTC. This gives the protein CSASGLFYEQYF. The chain couples TRBV20-1 to TRBJ2-7, with TRBD2 as a possible D gene (5 bases). Trimming stripped 3 bases from V and 3 bases from J, with 9 bases between. The CDR3 length is 12 residues. Germline V gene sequence: CDR1 DFQATT, CDR2 SNEGSKA (reference sequence).

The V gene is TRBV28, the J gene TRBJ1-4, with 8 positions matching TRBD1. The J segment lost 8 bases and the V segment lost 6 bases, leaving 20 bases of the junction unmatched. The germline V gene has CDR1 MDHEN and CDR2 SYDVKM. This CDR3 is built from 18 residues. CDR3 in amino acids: CASSLQGAGNAEKEKLFF. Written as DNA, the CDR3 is TGTGCCAGCAGCCTGCAGGGGGCAGGAAACGCGGAGAAAGAAAAACTGTTTTTT.